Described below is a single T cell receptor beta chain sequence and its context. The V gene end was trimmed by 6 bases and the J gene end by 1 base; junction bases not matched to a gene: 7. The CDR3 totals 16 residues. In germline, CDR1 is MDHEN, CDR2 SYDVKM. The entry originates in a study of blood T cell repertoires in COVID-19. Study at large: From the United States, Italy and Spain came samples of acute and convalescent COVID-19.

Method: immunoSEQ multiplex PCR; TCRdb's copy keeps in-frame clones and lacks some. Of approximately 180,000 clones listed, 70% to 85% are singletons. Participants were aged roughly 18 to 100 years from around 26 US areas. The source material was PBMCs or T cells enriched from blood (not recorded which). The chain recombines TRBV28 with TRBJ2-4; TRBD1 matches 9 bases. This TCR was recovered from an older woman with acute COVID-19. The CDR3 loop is CASSTGTGMAKNIQYF. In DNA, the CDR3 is TGTGCCAGCAGCACCGGGACAGGGATGGCCAAAAACATTCAGTACTTC.